This T cell receptor (beta chain) derives from a study of blood T cell repertoires in COVID-19. Study in general: COVID-19 samples, acute and convalescent, were from the United States, Italy and Spain.

Participant age was about 18 to 89 years, and participants resided in about 25 US areas. It was within 2 weeks before study entry that exposed participants met a COVID-19 case. In the authors' workflow: Nucleated cell number was recorded as an estimate derived from reference gene primer amplification. Assay used: immunoSEQ multiplex PCR; TCRdb lists only in-frame clones, some missing. V, J and clone size are those of that table, while D and trimming were read from the DNA. The sample includes under 150,000 clones, less than 90% of them seen just once. The CDR3 is 13 amino acids. V lost 3 bases to trimming and J lost 4 bases, with 9 bases between them. CDR1 and CDR2 (germline): MRHNA, SNTAGT.

The clonotype was recovered from a woman aged 50 to 60 who had been exposed to COVID-19. This chain connects TRBV6-4 to TRBJ1-1; no clear D gene. Sequencing used PBMCs or T cells enriched from blood (not recorded which). The CDR3 region is CASSEVRGTEAFF. DNA for the CDR3: TGTGCCAGCAGTGAGGTCAGAGGCACTGAAGCTTTCTTT.